This T cell receptor (beta chain) was documented in a study of PD-1 blockade in classical Hodgkin lymphoma. Study outcomes and limitations: Baseline diversity resembling that of newly diagnosed patients was seen in complete responders. It was CD4+ TCR diversity, not CD8+, that rose significantly by C4D1. Possible causes of repertoire differences, disease activity or prior therapy, remain undefined.

Turning to this clone: What it binds is not known.

Sample time point: cycle 4 day 1 (C4D1), after six to seven weeks of nivolumab. After autologous stem cell transplantation all patients relapsed, and prior brentuximab vedotin exposure differed between cohorts. Complete response, partial response or progressive disease was each patient's best response. The CDR3 loop spans 15 amino acids. The V and J ends lost 7 bases and 0 bases respectively, with 13 bases between them. Per the germline V gene, CDR1 is LGHNA and CDR2 is YNFKEQ. The method was immunoSEQ multiplex PCR; TCRdb's version includes in-frame clones alone and lacks a portion of them. The sample has roughly 100,000 clones, roughly nine tenths seen once.

V gene TRBV4-2 combines with J gene TRBJ1-5; no clear D. The receptor was isolated from a human donor with classical Hodgkin lymphoma. The sequencing used peripheral blood mononuclear cells (PBMCs), collected before the fourth cycle of nivolumab. CDR3 sequence (DNA): TGTGCCAGCAACCCGGGAAGCCATAGCAATCAGCCCCAGCATTTT. Protein sequence: CASNPGSHSNQPQHF.